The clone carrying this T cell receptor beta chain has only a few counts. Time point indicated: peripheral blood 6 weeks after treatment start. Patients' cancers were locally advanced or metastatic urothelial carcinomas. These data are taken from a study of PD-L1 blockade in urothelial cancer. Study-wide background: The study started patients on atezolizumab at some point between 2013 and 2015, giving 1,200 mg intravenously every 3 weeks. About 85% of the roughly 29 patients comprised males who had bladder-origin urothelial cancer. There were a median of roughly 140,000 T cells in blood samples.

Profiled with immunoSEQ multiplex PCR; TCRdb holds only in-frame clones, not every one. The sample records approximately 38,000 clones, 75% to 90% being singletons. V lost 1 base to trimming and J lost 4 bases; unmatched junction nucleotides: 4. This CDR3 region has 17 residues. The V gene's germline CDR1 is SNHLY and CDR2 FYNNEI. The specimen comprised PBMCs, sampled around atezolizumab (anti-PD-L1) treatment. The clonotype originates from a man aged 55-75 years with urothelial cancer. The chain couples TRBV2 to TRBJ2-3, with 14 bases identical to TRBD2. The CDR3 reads CASSEEGTSGSSDTQYF. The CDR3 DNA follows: TGTGCCAGCAGTGAAGAGGGGACTAGCGGGAGCTCAGATACGCAGTATTTT.